This entry is about one T cell receptor beta chain. This CDR3 region has 15 residues. The V and J ends lost 1 base and 6 bases, in that order; junction bases with no gene match: 2. The germline CDR1 and CDR2 sequences are LGHNA and YSLEER. This sample is drawn from a study of cytomegalovirus exposure and HLA in healthy donors. Study information: Roughly 180 million T cells yielded 100 million or so unique TCR beta sequences in earlier analysis.

It was with 60 Vbeta and 13 Jbeta primers that the PCR ran. The method was immunoSEQ multiplex PCR; TCRdb's version includes in-frame clones alone and lacks a portion of them. The profile covers approximately 240,000 clones, with about 80% appearing a single time and approximately 0.62% taken by the ten largest. The sample was PBMCs. This clonotype was sampled from a woman aged 40 to 49 in good health and CMV-seronegative. The chain recombines TRBV4-3 with TRBJ2-2; 10 positions match TRBD1. CDR3 loop: CASSQAGTGAGELFF. DNA for the CDR3: TGCGCCAGCAGCCAAGCCGGGACAGGGGCCGGGGAGCTGTTTTTT.